This T cell receptor beta chain was recorded in a study of blood T cell repertoires in COVID-19. Germline assignment: CDR1 MNHEY and CDR2 SVGEGT. The CDR3 is 15 amino acids. Between the trimmed V and J ends, which lost 5 bases and 1 base, there was a span of 14 bases. In the original analysis: Reference gene primer amplification in the assay estimated nucleated cell counts. Libraries were prepared by immunoSEQ multiplex PCR; TCRdb keeps only in-frame clonotypes and omits some of them. V and J calls and clone size are copied from that table; D and trimming were computed from the DNA. The repertoire holds fewer than 150,000 clones, with almost 85% as singletons.

The sequencing input was peripheral blood. This receptor was obtained from a human donor in a cohort sampled during active COVID-19. This chain links TRBV6-2 or TRBV6-3 with TRBJ2-5, with D maybe TRBD1 (5 bases). CDR3 loop: CASSTRNRFQETQYF. For the CDR3, the DNA is TGTGCCAGCAGTACAAGGAACAGGTTCCAAGAGACCCAGTACTTC.